This T cell receptor (beta chain) stems from a study of blood T cell repertoires in COVID-19. Background on the study: T cells, B-cell-depleted T cells, or PBMCs provided the cDNA or gDNA that served as material.

In the original workflow: Reference gene primer amplification in the assay estimated nucleated cell counts. Some clones are missing from TCRdb's copy, which holds only in-frame ones; the method was immunoSEQ multiplex PCR. The D gene and trimming were derived from the DNA, and the V and J assignments and clone size from that table. The top ten clones hold roughly 3.3% of a sample with around 370,000 clones, around 91% of them seen once. CDR1 ENHRY and CDR2 SYGVKD come from the germline V gene. The V gene end was trimmed by 6 bases and the J gene end by 4 bases; junction bases not matched to a gene: 7. This CDR3 has 14 residues.

Sequencing was carried out using peripheral blood. The rearrangement joins TRBV10-3 to TRBJ1-1; TRBD1 agrees at 8 bases. This TCR derives from a young woman who had recovered from COVID-19. As DNA, the CDR3 is TGTGCCATCAGCGGACAGGGTGGGGGCACTGAAGCTTTCTTT. This encodes CAISGQGGGTEAFF.